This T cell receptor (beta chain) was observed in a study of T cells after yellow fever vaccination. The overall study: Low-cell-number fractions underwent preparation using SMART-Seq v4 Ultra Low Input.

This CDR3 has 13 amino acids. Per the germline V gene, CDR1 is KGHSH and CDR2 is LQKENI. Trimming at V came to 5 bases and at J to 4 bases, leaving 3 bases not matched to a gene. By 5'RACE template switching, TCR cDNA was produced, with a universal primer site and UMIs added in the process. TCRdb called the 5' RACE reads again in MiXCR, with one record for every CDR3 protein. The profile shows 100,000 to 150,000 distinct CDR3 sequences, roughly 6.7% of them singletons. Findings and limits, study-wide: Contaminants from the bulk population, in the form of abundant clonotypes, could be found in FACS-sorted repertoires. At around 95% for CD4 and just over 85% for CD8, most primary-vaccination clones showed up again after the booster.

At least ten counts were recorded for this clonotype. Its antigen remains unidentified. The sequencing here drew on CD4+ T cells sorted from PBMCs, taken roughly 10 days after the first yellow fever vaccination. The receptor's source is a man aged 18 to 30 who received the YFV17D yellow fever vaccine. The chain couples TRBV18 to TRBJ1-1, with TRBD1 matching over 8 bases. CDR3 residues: CASSGGTGTEAFF. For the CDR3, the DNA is TGTGCCAGCTCAGGAGGGACAGGCACTGAAGCTTTCTTT.